The entry below gives a single T cell receptor (beta chain) sequence along with its context. Its antigen is undetermined. V lost 1 base and J 7 bases, leaving 10 bases between the germline ends. In germline, CDR1 is MDHEN, CDR2 SYDVKM. The CDR3 has 13 amino acids. Vbeta (60) and Jbeta (13) primers were used in the PCR. The protocol was immunoSEQ multiplex PCR, while the TCRdb copy is restricted to in-frame clones and leaves out a portion. Seen here are 60,000 or so clones, about 77% observed once, and the top ten hold approximately 2.3%. This sample is drawn from a study of cytomegalovirus exposure and HLA in healthy donors. General study results and limits: Being productive about 87% or about 30% of the time was typical of most TCR beta V segments in an earlier analysis.

The J gene is TRBJ1-2, the V gene TRBV28, with D perhaps matching TRBD1 (5 bases). Source material: PBMCs. This sequence originates from a female donor in good health and CMV-seronegative. In DNA form, the CDR3 reads TGTGCCAGCAGTTTATCTGGACACCCTGGCTACACCTTC. Its translation: CASSLSGHPGYTF.